This T cell receptor (beta chain) was captured in a study of blood T cell repertoires in COVID-19. About the research overall: The analysed material was cDNA or gDNA that came from T cells, B-cell-depleted T cells, or PBMCs.

The CDR3 contains 13 residues. Between the trimmed V and J ends, which lost 5 bases and 1 base, there was a span of 8 bases. Germline V lookup: CDR1 MNHEY, CDR2 SMNVEV (reference sequence). In the authors' workflow: Amplification with reference gene primers provided the estimates of nucleated cell counts. Repertoires were generated with immunoSEQ multiplex PCR, while TCRdb's copy carries only in-frame clones and drops some. Clone size and the V and J calls come from that table; the DNA yielded D and trimming. The data show some 290,000 clones, less than 85% seen once. This sequence joins TRBV27 and TRBJ1-1; D uncertain. The TCR comes from a man aged 55 to 70 who had recovered from COVID-19. Specimen: peripheral blood. CDR3 amino acids: CASSKPGNTEAFF. The DNA of the CDR3 is TGTGCCAGCAGTAAACCAGGGAACACTGAAGCTTTCTTT.